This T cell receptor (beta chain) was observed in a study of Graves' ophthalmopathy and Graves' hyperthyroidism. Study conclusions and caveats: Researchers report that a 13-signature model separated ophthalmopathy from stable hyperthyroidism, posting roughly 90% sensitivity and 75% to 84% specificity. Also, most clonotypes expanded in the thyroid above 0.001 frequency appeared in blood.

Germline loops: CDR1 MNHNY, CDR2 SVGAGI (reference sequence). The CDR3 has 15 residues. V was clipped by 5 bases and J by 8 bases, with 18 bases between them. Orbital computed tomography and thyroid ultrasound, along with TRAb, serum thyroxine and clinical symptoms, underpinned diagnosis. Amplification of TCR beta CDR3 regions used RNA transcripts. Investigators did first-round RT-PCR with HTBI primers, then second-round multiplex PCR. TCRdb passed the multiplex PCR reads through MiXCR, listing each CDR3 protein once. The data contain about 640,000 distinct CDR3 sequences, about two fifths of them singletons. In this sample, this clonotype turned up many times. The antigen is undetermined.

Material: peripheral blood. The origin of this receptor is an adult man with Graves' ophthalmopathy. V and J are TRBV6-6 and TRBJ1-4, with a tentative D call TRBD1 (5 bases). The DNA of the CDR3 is TGTGCCAGCAGTCCTGACAGCCCGAAGGAGGAAAAACTGTTTTTT. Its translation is CASSPDSPKEEKLFF.